What follows are 27 T cell receptor gamma chains derived from one specimen sequenced in a study of gammadelta T cells in human blood. TCRdb reprocessed the RT-PCR reads using CATT. The sample records 450 or so gamma-chain clones, roughly 7.3% being singletons. Sequencing was done on a sample of non-Vgamma9Vdelta2 gamma-delta T cells from fetal blood. The receptors were sampled from a human fetus.

The chain employs TRGV4 and TRGJ1 or TRGJ2. V shed 0 bases, J shed 10 bases, and the junction held 3 bases outside the gene matches. Germline V gene sequence: CDR1 EGSTGY, CDR2 YDSYTSSV. This CDR3 is built from 11 residues. For the CDR3, the DNA is TGTGCCACCTGGGATGGGGAGAAGAAACTCTTT. The encoded protein is CATWDGEKKLF.

This clone is large within its sample. The rearrangement links TRGV10 to TRGJP1. TRGV10 is annotated as an ORF whose role is uncertain. V shed 8 bases and J 11 bases; nucleotides not matched to a gene: 6. CDR3 size: 11 residues. The CDR3 bases are TGTGCTGCGTGGGATTCCTGGTTCAAGATATTT. Translating gives CAAWDSWFKIF.

By sample share, this clone is large (0.1 to 1%). The genes are TRGV2 and TRGJP2. The CDR3 consists of 15 residues. Germline V gene lookup returns CDR1 EGSNGY and CDR2 YDSYNSKV. Trimming removed 2 bases from V and 3 bases from J; junction bases left unmatched: 6. Here the CDR3 DNA reads TGTGCCACCTGGGACGATCGTTGTAGTGATTGGATCAAGACGTTT. This translates into CATWDDRCSDWIKTF.

By share of the sample, this clone is large. V usage is TRGV2 and J usage is TRGJP1. This CDR3 is 14 amino acids long. CDR1 is EGSNGY and CDR2 is YDSYNSKV in the germline V gene. The V segment lost 0 bases and the J segment 7 bases; nucleotides outside the gene matches: 5. CDR3 amino acids: CATWDGEGGWFKIF. CDR3 sequence (DNA): TGTGCCACCTGGGACGGGGAGGGTGGTTGGTTCAAGATATTT.

This clone was counted a few times. A single base is all that separates this from a far larger clone, so a read error is likely. This sample includes further DNA sequences coding for the same CDR3. This rearrangement joins TRGV10 to TRGJ1 or TRGJ2. TRGV10 is reported as an ORF; its role is uncertain. The CDR3 covers 11 residues. CDR3 region: CAAWNYYKKLF. CDR3 coding DNA: TGTGCTGCGTGGAATTACTATAAGAAACTCTTT.

This clone is large. This chain uses TRGV3 with TRGJ1 or TRGJ2. Germline assignment: CDR1 VTNTFY and CDR2 YDVSTARD (reference sequence). The J segment lost 8 bases and the V segment lost 1 base, leaving 5 bases of the junction unmatched. The CDR3 length is 12 residues. This CDR3 reads CATWDRGHKKLF. The CDR3 coding sequence is TGTGCCACCTGGGACAGAGGACATAAGAAACTCTTT.

This clone is labeled as large. The rearrangement links TRGV8 to TRGJP1. Germline CDR1 and CDR2: VENAVY and YDSYNSRV. V shed 6 bases and J 4 bases; nucleotides not matched to a gene: 2. CDR3 size: 12 residues. The CDR3 DNA is TGTGCCACCTGGCTCACTGGTTGGTTCAAGATATTT. Translation: CATWLTGWFKIF.

By sample fraction, this clone is large. This chain links TRGV5 with TRGJP1. This CDR3 region has 12 residues. Germline V CDR1 and CDR2: VINAFY, YDVSNSKD. The junction had 3 bases not matched to a gene; V was cut back by 0 bases and J by 11 bases. The CDR3 DNA reads as TGTGCCACCTGGGACAGGAGGTGGTTCAAGATATTT. Amino acids: CATWDRRWFKIF.

About this clone itself: The protein that TCRdb holds for this DNA derives from a much larger clone and differs from the translated DNA at residue 6, which likely indicates a read error; the protein shown here is translated from the DNA. The chain recombines TRGV10 with TRGJP1. TRGV10 is filed as an ORF, its function uncertain. The CDR3 totals 11 residues. Trimming removed 8 bases from V and 11 bases from J; junction bases left unmatched: 6. CDR3 sequence reads: CAAWDTWFKIF. The DNA for the CDR3 is TGTGCTGCGTGGGATACCTGGTTCAAGATATTT.

In its sample, this clone is large. V and J are TRGV4 and TRGJ1 or TRGJ2. Looked up from germline, CDR1 is EGSTGY and CDR2 is YDSYTSSV. The CDR3 length is 12 residues. Trimming at V came to 6 bases and at J to 5 bases, leaving 7 bases not matched to a gene. The CDR3 protein is CATWSSDYKKLF. The DNA of the CDR3 is TGTGCCACCTGGTCGTCCGATTATAAGAAACTCTTT.

This clone rates as large. The genes are TRGV8 and TRGJ1 or TRGJ2. This CDR3 region has 13 residues. V shed 9 bases, J shed 2 bases, and the junction held 10 bases outside the gene matches. Per germline, CDR1 VENAVY and CDR2 YDSYNSRV. The CDR3 is CATGERDYYKKLF. The CDR3 DNA reads as TGTGCCACCGGTGAACGGGATTATTATAAGAAACTCTTT.

In its sample, this clone ranks as large. The rearrangement links TRGV4 to TRGJ1 or TRGJ2. This CDR3 contains 13 residues. Losses at the gene ends were 1 base for V and 4 bases for J; bases not matched to a gene: 4. Looked up from germline, CDR1 is EGSTGY and CDR2 is YDSYTSSV. The CDR3 region has the DNA TGTGCCACCTGGGATGGAAGGTATTATAAGAAACTCTTT. This codes for CATWDGRYYKKLF.

By sample fraction, this clone is large. The J gene is TRGJ1 or TRGJ2, the V gene TRGV8. Germline V gives CDR1 VENAVY, CDR2 YDSYNSRV. There are 13 residues in the CDR3. V lost 3 bases and J lost 3; bases outside the gene matches: 5. The CDR3 loop reads CATWDVPYYKKLF. The CDR3 nucleotides are TGTGCCACCTGGGATGTCCCTTATTATAAGAAACTCTTT.

By its share, this clone is large (0.1 to 1%). The chain joins TRGV8 to TRGJ1 or TRGJ2. V was pared by 3 bases and J by 3 bases, with 2 bases of the junction left unmatched. Germline values: CDR1 VENAVY, CDR2 YDSYNSRV. The CDR3 runs to 12 residues. This chain's CDR3 is CATWDSYYKKLF. The DNA of the CDR3 is TGTGCCACCTGGGATTCTTATTATAAGAAACTCTTT.

This clone was recorded a few times. This could be a read error, since a much larger clone is one nucleotide away. The chain combines TRGV4 with TRGJ1 or TRGJ2. TCRdb is silent on the J gene; assignment here came from matching the DNA to germline. The CDR3 sequence is 12 residues long. Germline CDR1 is EGSTGY and CDR2 is YDSYTSSV. In DNA form, the CDR3 reads TGTGCCACCCGGGATAATTATTATAAGAAACTCTTT. It encodes CATRDNYYKKLF.

This clone is termed large. V usage is TRGV4 and J usage is TRGJ1 or TRGJ2. The CDR3 runs to 11 residues. Unmatched junction bases numbered 4, after V lost 5 bases and J lost 6 bases. CDR1 EGSTGY and CDR2 YDSYTSSV come from the germline V gene. The CDR3 sequence is CATWVSYKKLF. The CDR3, as DNA: TGTGCCACCTGGGTCTCTTATAAGAAACTCTTT.

Concerning this clone itself: This may come from a read error, since a much larger clone is one base off. The called J gene is TRGJ1 or TRGJ2, whereas the V gene has no call. This CDR3 is 12 amino acids long. The chain's CDR3 is CALWELPGKKLF. The CDR3 bases are TGTGCCTTGTGGGAGCTGCCTGGTAAGAAACTCTTT.

This clone is categorized as large. The chain recombines TRGV4 with TRGJ1 or TRGJ2. The CDR3 consists of 15 residues. Germline V gives CDR1 EGSTGY, CDR2 YDSYTSSV. V trimming: 5 bases; J trimming: 4 bases; junction bases outside the gene matches: 14. CDR3 in amino acids: CATWGIKGKYYKKLF. In DNA, the CDR3 is TGTGCCACCTGGGGGATTAAAGGAAAGTATTATAAGAAACTCTTT.

Sample share makes this clone large. The rearrangement uses TRGV4 and TRGJ1 or TRGJ2. Trimming took 0 bases from V and 7 from J; bases not matched to a gene: 6. This CDR3 comprises 13 residues. CDR1 is EGSTGY, CDR2 YDSYTSSV, per germline. The CDR3 region is CATWDGPRYKKLF. CDR3 DNA: TGTGCCACCTGGGATGGGCCGAGGTATAAGAAACTCTTT.

This clone was seen more than once but under ten times. Distinct nucleotide sequences in the sample also encode this CDR3. The V gene is TRGV9, the J gene TRGJP. The J gene, missing from TCRdb, was assigned here through DNA to germline matching. The germline gives CDR1 GITISATS, CDR2 ISYDGTV (reference sequence). This CDR3 is 17 amino acids long. Trimming took 0 bases from V and 7 from J; bases not matched to a gene: 6. Here the CDR3 reads CALWEVQKELGKKIKVF. Here the CDR3 DNA reads TGTGCCTTGTGGGAGGTGCAGAAGGAGTTGGGCAAAAAAATCAAGGTATTT.

Worth noting for this clone: A read error is possible here, since a much larger clone lies one base away. This CDR3 is also generated by other DNA sequences in the sample. The J gene is TRGJP2, the V gene TRGV10. TRGV10 is sorted into the ORF group, with uncertain function. Trimming removed 11 bases from V and 5 bases from J; junction bases left unmatched: 12. CDR3 length equals 14 residues. The CDR3 spells CAAPAVGSDWIKTF. The DNA of the CDR3 is TGTGCTGCGCCAGCCGTGGGAAGTGATTGGATCAAGACGTTT.

This clone was seen a few times. TCRdb pairs this DNA with a much larger clone's protein that differs at residue 7, likely a read error; the protein shown was translated from the DNA. This rearrangement joins TRGV2 to TRGJ1 or TRGJ2. The V and J ends lost 3 bases and 10 bases, in that order; junction bases with no gene match: 6. The CDR3 covers 11 residues. Germline loops: CDR1 EGSNGY, CDR2 YDSYNSKV. DNA of the CDR3: TGTGCCACCTGGGACTCGCAGAAGAAACTCTTT. It is translated as CATWDSQKKLF.

To note about this clone: Given a much more abundant clone one base away, this may be a read error. Different DNA sequences within this sample yield the same CDR3. The chain links TRGV2 to TRGJ1 or TRGJ2. Germline CDR1 reads EGSNGY; CDR2 reads YDSYNSKV. The CDR3 totals 12 residues. In DNA form, the CDR3 reads TGTGCCACTTGGGACGGGCGTTATAAGAAACTCTTT. This gives the protein CATWDGRYKKLF.

This clone was recorded a few times. The gene calls are TRGV9 and TRGJ1 or TRGJ2. Since TCRdb gives no J gene, matching the DNA to germline was used here to assign it. V lost 8 bases and J lost 3; bases outside the gene matches: 7. CDR1 is GITISATS, CDR2 ISYDGTV, per germline (reference sequence). This CDR3 spans 12 amino acids. CDR3 sequence: CALLAPYYKKLF. CDR3 nucleotides: TGTGCCTTGTTGGCCCCTTATTATAAGAAACTCTTT.

The V and J genes are TRGV4 and TRGJ1 or TRGJ2. No J gene is reported in TCRdb; it was inferred here by comparing the DNA with germline. Germline CDR1 is EGSTGY and CDR2 is YDSYTSSV. This CDR3 comprises 12 residues. The trim removed 4 bases at V and 12 bases at J, leaving 12 bases unmatched. CDR3 sequence: CATWDANQGKLF. CDR3 coding DNA: TGTGCCACCTGGGACGCGAATCAAGGGAAACTCTTT.

Comment on this clone: A much larger clone differs by one base, so this may be a read error. The V and J genes are TRGV8 and TRGJP2. This CDR3 comprises 12 residues. From germline, CDR1 is VENAVY and CDR2 YDSYNSRV. CDR3 nucleotides: TGTGCCTCCTGGGATAGTGATTGGATCAAGACGTTT. This gives the protein CASWDSDWIKTF.

This clone is judged large. The gene calls are TRGV10 and TRGJ1 or TRGJ2. TRGV10 is sorted into the ORF group, with uncertain function. With 8 bases clipped from V and 10 bases from J, the junction kept 3 bases outside the gene matches. This CDR3 has 9 amino acids. CDR3 amino acids: CAAWVKKLF. The CDR3 nucleotides read TGTGCTGCGTGGGTGAAGAAACTCTTT.